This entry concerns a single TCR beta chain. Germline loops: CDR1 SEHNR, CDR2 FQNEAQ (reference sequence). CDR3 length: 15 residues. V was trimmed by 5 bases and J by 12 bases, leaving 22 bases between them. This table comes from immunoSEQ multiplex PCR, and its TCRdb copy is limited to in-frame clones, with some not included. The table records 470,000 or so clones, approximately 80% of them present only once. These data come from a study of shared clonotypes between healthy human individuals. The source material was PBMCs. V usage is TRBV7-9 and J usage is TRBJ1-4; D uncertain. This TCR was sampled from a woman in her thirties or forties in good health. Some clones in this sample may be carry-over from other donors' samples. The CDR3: CASSLDGPAGSQLFF. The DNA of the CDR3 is TGTGCCAGCAGCCTCGACGGGCCCGCGGGGAGTCAACTGTTTTTT.